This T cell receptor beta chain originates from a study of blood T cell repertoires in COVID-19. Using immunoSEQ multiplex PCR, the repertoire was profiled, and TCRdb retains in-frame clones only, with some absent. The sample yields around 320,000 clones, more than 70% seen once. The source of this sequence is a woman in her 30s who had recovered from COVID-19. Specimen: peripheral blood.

DNA of the CDR3: TGTGCCAGCAGCCAGCTTTTGGAGCGGTCCGGGGAGCTGTTTTTT. Its protein is CASSQLLERSGELFF. V is TRBV14 and J is TRBJ2-2, with a weak D call TRBD2 (5 bases). V was cut by 3 bases and J by 6 bases, with 14 bases left in between. The germline V gene encodes CDR1 SGHDN and CDR2 FVKESK. CDR3 length: 15 amino acids.